This T cell receptor (beta chain) derives from a study of OX40 agonist ivuxolimab in advanced cancers. Study in general: Patients were dosed intravenously with ivuxolimab at 0.01 to 10 mg/kg every 2 weeks.

Only in-frame clones appear in the TCRdb table, and some are missing; sequencing was by immunoSEQ multiplex PCR. The sample lists approximately 82,000 clones, about 87% occurring once. CDR1 SGHRS and CDR2 YFSETQ come from the germline V gene. The CDR3 loop spans 14 amino acids. Trimming stripped 2 bases from V and 4 bases from J, with 12 bases between. This TCR was recovered from an adult with an advanced solid tumor such as melanoma, head and neck, liver or kidney cancer. V usage is TRBV5-1 and J usage is TRBJ2-5; D possibly corresponds to TRBD2 (6 bases). Material: CD4+ or CD8+ T cells sorted from blood, obtained in a trial of the OX40 agonist ivuxolimab. The CDR3 loop reads CASSLQRAGETQYF. CDR3 DNA: TGCGCCAGCAGCTTACAGCGGGCAGGAGAGACCCAGTACTTC. The full variable domain, completed using reference TRBV5-1 and TRBJ2-5, is KAGVTQTPRYLIKTRGQQVTLSCSPISGHRSVSWYQQTPGQGLQFLFEYFSETQRNKGNFPGRFSGRQFSNSRSEMNVSTLELGDSALYLCASSLQRAGETQYFGPGTRLLVL.